These 17 T cell receptor beta chains came from one sample sequenced in a study of Ad26.COV2.S vaccination and SARS-CoV-2 variants. Stated treatment: around 19 received Ad26.COV2.S at low or high dose, single or two shots; 5 received placebo; per-sample allocation not given. After the first vaccine or placebo injection, samples were drawn on day 63. This table comes from immunoSEQ multiplex PCR, and its TCRdb copy is limited to in-frame clones, with some not included. The sample gives approximately 300,000 clones, roughly 84% of which show up once; 1.5% to 2.5% is in the top ten. Material: peripheral blood, obtained in a trial of Ad26.COV2.S vaccine versus placebo. Receptors originate from a person aged 18 to 59 who received the Ad26.COV2.S COVID-19 vaccine or a placebo.

The V and J genes are TRBV6-5 and TRBJ2-1; D gene ambiguous. V lost 4 bases and J 3 bases, leaving 4 bases between the germline ends. The CDR3 contains 12 residues. Per the germline V gene, CDR1 is MNHEY and CDR2 is SVGAGI. In DNA form, the CDR3 reads TGTGCCAGCAGTTTGTACTACAATGAGCAGTTCTTC. Residues: CASSLYYNEQFF.

This clone was seen just once. The CDR3 sequence: CASSGLATDTQYF. CDR3 DNA: TGTGCCAGCAGCGGTCTAGCGACAGATACGCAGTATTTT. This sequence joins TRBV7-3 and TRBJ2-3; maybe TRBD2 (6 bases). The V end lost 5 bases, the J end lost 3 bases, and 9 bases lay between the germline ends. The germline CDR1 and CDR2 sequences are SGHTA and FQGTGA. This CDR3 region has 13 residues.

The V gene is TRBV3-1 (or the pseudogene TRBV3-2), the J gene TRBJ2-3; 9 bases fit TRBD2. V shed 6 bases, J shed 2 bases, and the junction held 9 bases outside the gene matches. There are 16 residues in the CDR3. Germline assignment: CDR1 LGHDT and CDR2 YNNKEL (reference sequence). In DNA, the CDR3 is TGTGCCAGCAGTTCATCTCTAGCGGGACTCACAGATACGCAGTATTTT. Translating gives CASSSSLAGLTDTQYF.

The rearrangement joins TRBV9 to TRBJ1-2; D is uncertain. Trimming removed 5 bases from V and 0 bases from J, with 14 bases in between. CDR3 length: 15 residues. The germline CDR1 and CDR2 sequences are SGDLS and YYNGEE. The CDR3 DNA is TGTGCCAGCAGTTCTAGATCGGGGACTAACTATGGCTACACCTTC. As protein: CASSSRSGTNYGYTF.

The CDR3 reads CASSQGWQGGYEQYF. CDR3 DNA: TGTGCCAGCAGCCAAGGTTGGCAGGGGGGCTACGAGCAGTACTTC. This chain connects TRBV3-1 (or the pseudogene TRBV3-2) to TRBJ2-7; a weak D match, TRBD1 (7 bases). The CDR3 length is 15 residues. CDR1 is LGHDT and CDR2 is YNNKEL in the germline V gene (reference sequence). V was shortened by 1 base and J by 3 bases, with 13 bases between the two germline ends.

J is TRBJ1-1 and V is TRBV29-1; no firm D call. CDR3 length: 12 amino acids. Trimming took off 4 bases at V and 1 base at J, with 7 bases between the two ends. Germline values: CDR1 SQVTM, CDR2 ANQGSEA. The CDR3 bases are TGCAGCGTTGCCCGGGCGAACACTGAAGCTTTCTTT. Protein product: CSVARANTEAFF.

The gene calls are TRBV2 and TRBJ1-6; 10 bases are a match to TRBD1. The germline V gene encodes CDR1 SNHLY and CDR2 FYNNEI. The CDR3 covers 18 residues. The trim removed 5 bases at V and 6 bases at J, leaving 13 bases unmatched. The CDR3 nucleotides are TGTGCCAGCAGTTTACGCCACCCCGGGACAGGGGCTAATTCACCCCTCCACTTT. Its translation: CASSLRHPGTGANSPLHF.

This chain joins TRBV18 and TRBJ1-6; 9 nucleotides agree with TRBD1. Per germline, CDR1 KGHSH and CDR2 LQKENI. The CDR3 is made up of 16 amino acids. Losses at the gene ends were 0 bases for V and 6 bases for J; bases not matched to a gene: 3. In DNA form, the CDR3 reads TGTGCCAGCTCACCACCAGGACAGGGGCGTAATTCACCCCTCCACTTT. The encoded protein is CASSPPGQGRNSPLHF.

This clone appeared a few times. V gene TRBV7-8 combines with J gene TRBJ1-2; D unresolved. The CDR3 consists of 13 residues. Trimming pared 3 bases from V and 2 bases from J, leaving 7 bases between. Germline CDR1 is SGHVS and CDR2 is FQNEAQ. The chain's CDR3 is CASSFLGNYGYTF. The CDR3, as DNA: TGTGCCAGCAGCTTCCTTGGGAACTATGGCTACACCTTC. The complete variable domain, with remaining parts taken from reference TRBV7-8 and TRBJ1-2, reads GAGVSQSPRYKVAKRGQDVALRCDPISGHVSLFWYQQALGQGPEFLTYFQNEAQLDKSGLPSDRFFAERPEGSVSTLKIQRTQQEDSAVYLCASSFLGNYGYTFGSGTRLTVV.

The chain uses TRBV11-2 and TRBJ2-4, with D perhaps TRBD1 (6 bases). V was pared by 1 base and J by 7 bases, with 14 bases between. The CDR3 is made up of 15 amino acids. CDR1 and CDR2 from the germline V gene are SGHAT and FQNNGV. The CDR3 DNA reads as TGTGCCAGCAGCTTAGGAATCAGGGGCGGGAACATTCAGTACTTC. Translated: CASSLGIRGGNIQYF.

The rearrangement uses TRBV5-1 and TRBJ2-7, with D tentatively TRBD1 (6 bases). This CDR3 has 14 amino acids. Germline assignment: CDR1 SGHRS and CDR2 YFSETQ. With 0 bases removed from V and 3 bases from J, the gap between germline ends came to 10 bases. CDR3 bases: TGCGCCAGCAGCTTGGGGGCGGACAGCTACGAGCAGTACTTC. Protein product: CASSLGADSYEQYF.

This chain links TRBV5-1 with TRBJ1-2, with 8 bases lining up with TRBD1. The J segment lost 2 bases and the V segment lost 0 bases, leaving 3 bases of the junction unmatched. CDR3 length: 15 amino acids. Germline CDR1 and CDR2: SGHRS and YFSETQ. The CDR3 loop is CASSLVAGGNYGYTF. The CDR3 bases are TGCGCCAGCAGCTTGGTGGCAGGGGGCAACTATGGCTACACCTTC.

The V gene is TRBV9, the J gene TRBJ2-2; 8 nucleotides align to TRBD2. The V segment lost 0 bases and the J segment 6 bases; nucleotides outside the gene matches: 7. Germline V gene data show CDR1 as SGDLS and CDR2 as YYNGEE. The CDR3 is 16 amino acids. CDR3 nucleotides: TGTGCCAGCAGCGTAGGTTTCCAGCGGGGGCCCGGGGAGCTGTTTTTT. Protein product: CASSVGFQRGPGELFF.

The chain has TRBV19 and TRBJ2-2, with TRBD1 as a possible D gene (6 bases). The germline V and J ends were trimmed by 6 bases and 2 bases, with 10 bases remaining between them. The CDR3 consists of 14 residues. From germline, CDR1 is LNHDA and CDR2 SQIVND (reference sequence). The CDR3 loop reads CASRWDTNTGELFF. DNA of the CDR3: TGTGCCAGTAGATGGGACACTAACACCGGGGAGCTGTTTTTT.

There are many counts of this clone. This chain uses TRBV12-3 or TRBV12-4 with TRBJ2-7, with TRBD1 identical over 9 bases. This CDR3 contains 13 residues. V was clipped by 6 bases and J by 7 bases; unmatched bases: 7. Here the CDR3 reads CASSGTGLGEQYF. The CDR3 DNA sequence: TGTGCCAGCAGCGGGACAGGGCTTGGGGAGCAGTACTTC.

In this sample, this clone turned up a few times. This chain links TRBV25-1 with TRBJ2-7; tentative D call: TRBD1 (5 bases). CDR1 is MGHDK and CDR2 is SYGVNS in the germline V gene. Deletions cut 7 bases from V and 3 bases from J, with 7 bases between. This CDR3 contains 11 residues. The CDR3 nucleotides are TGTGCCAGCAAGGGGATCTACGAGCAGTACTTC. Translation gives CASKGIYEQYF.

The chain combines TRBV9 with TRBJ2-2; 10 bases line up with TRBD2. V shed 8 bases, J shed 0 bases, and the junction held 7 bases outside the gene matches. CDR1 is SGDLS, CDR2 YYNGEE, per germline. CDR3 length: 16 amino acids. CDR3 in amino acids: CASGTSGVSNTGELFF. In DNA, the CDR3 is TGTGCCAGTGGTACTAGCGGGGTTTCGAACACCGGGGAGCTGTTTTTT.